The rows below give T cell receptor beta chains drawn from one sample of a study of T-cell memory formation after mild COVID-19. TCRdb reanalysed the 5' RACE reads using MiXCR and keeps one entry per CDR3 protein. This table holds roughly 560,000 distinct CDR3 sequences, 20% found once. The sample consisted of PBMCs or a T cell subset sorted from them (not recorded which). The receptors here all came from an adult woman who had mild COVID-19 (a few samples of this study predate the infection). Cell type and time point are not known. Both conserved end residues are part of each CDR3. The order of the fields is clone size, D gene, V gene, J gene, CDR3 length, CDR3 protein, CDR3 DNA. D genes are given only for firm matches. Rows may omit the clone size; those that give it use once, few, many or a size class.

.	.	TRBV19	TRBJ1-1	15	CASSMGRRGKTEAFF	TGTGCCAGTAGTATGGGAAGAAGGGGGAAGACTGAAGCTTTCTTT
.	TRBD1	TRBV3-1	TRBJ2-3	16	CASSHGTGGSTDTQYF	TGTGCCAGCAGCCATGGGACAGGGGGTTCCACAGATACGCAGTATTTT
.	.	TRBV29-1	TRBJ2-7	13	CSVEGQAGYEQYF	TGCAGCGTTGAGGGGCAGGCCGGTTACGAGCAGTACTTC
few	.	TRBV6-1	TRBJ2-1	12	CASSEGGNEQFF	TGTGCCAGCAGTGAAGGGGGGAATGAGCAGTTCTTC
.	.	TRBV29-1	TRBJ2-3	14	CSVDRGSGRDTQYF	TGCAGCGTTGACAGGGGCTCCGGGAGAGATACGCAGTATTTT
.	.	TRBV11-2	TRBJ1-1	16	CASSFAGWGLNTEAFF	TGTGCCAGCAGCTTTGCGGGTTGGGGGTTGAACACTGAAGCTTTCTTT
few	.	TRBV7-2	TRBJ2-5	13	CASSFPRGETQYF	TGTGCCAGCAGCTTTCCTAGGGGCGAGACCCAGTACTTC
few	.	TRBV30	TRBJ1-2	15	CAWRDQPGYYYGYTF	TGTGCCTGGAGAGACCAGCCGGGGTACTATTATGGCTACACCTTC
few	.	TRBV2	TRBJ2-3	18	CASSRGGTGGSVRDTQYF	TGTGCCAGCAGTCGTGGAGGGACCGGAGGGTCCGTAAGGGATACGCAGTATTTT
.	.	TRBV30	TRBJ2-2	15	CAWSRLDPNTGELFF	TGTGCCTGGAGTCGGCTAGACCCGAACACCGGGGAGCTGTTTTTT
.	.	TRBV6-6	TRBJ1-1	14	CASDGSIMNTEAFF	TGTGCCAGCGATGGGAGCATCATGAACACTGAAGCTTTCTTT
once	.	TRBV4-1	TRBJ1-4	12	CASSQDRRKLFF	TGCGCCAGCAGCCAAGATAGGCGAAAACTGTTTTTT
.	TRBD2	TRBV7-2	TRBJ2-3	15	CASSLAGTSGSPLYF	TGTGCCAGCAGCTTAGCCGGGACTAGCGGGAGTCCCCTGTATTTT
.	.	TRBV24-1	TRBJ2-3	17	CATSDSNRAPGTDTQYF	TGTGCCACCAGTGACTCTAACAGGGCCCCTGGCACAGATACGCAGTATTTT
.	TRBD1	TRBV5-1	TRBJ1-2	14	CASSLGQGNSGYTF	TGCGCCAGCAGCTTGGGACAGGGAAACAGCGGCTACACCTTC
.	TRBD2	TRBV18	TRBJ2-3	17	CASSPRTSGSPAGTQYF	TGTGCCAGCTCACCTAGGACTAGCGGGAGCCCCGCGGGTACGCAGTATTTT
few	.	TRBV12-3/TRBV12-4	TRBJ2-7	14	CASSLAPLYYEQYF	TGTGCCAGCAGTCTAGCGCCCCTTTACTACGAGCAGTACTTC
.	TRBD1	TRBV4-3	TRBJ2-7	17	CASSLGRVQGADYEQYF	TGCGCCAGCAGCCTGGGGCGGGTCCAGGGGGCAGACTACGAGCAGTACTTC
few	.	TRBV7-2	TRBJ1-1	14	CASSLGPGSTEAFF	TGTGCCAGCAGCTTAGGACCAGGGAGCACTGAAGCTTTCTTT
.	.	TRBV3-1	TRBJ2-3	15	CASSLRGPTTDTQYF	TGTGCCAGCAGCTTGCGGGGGCCAACTACAGATACGCAGTATTTT
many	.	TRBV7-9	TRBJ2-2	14	CASRFDGDTGELFF	TGTGCCAGCAGGTTTGACGGGGACACCGGGGAGCTGTTTTTT
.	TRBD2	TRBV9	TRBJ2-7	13	CASSTSGRSEQYF	TGTGCCAGCAGCACTAGCGGGAGAAGCGAGCAGTACTTC
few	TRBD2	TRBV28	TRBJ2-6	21	CASSSIRPPRRGGTGANVLTF	TGTGCCAGCAGTTCCATTAGGCCCCCGAGGCGGGGGGGCACTGGGGCCAACGTCCTGACTTTC
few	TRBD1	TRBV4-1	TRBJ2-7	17	CASSTQSKGALPYEQYF	TGCGCCAGCAGCACCCAAAGTAAGGGGGCGCTTCCCTACGAGCAGTACTTC
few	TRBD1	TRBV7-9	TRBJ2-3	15	CASSSTGTEADTQYF	TGTGCCAGCAGCTCGACCGGGACAGAAGCAGATACGCAGTATTTT
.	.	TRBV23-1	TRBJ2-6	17	CASSQSSPISGANVLTF	TGCGCCAGCAGTCAATCATCCCCGATCTCTGGGGCCAACGTCCTGACTTTC
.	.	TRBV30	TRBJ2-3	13	CAWSEWVSDTQYF	TGTGCCTGGAGTGAGTGGGTATCAGATACGCAGTATTTT
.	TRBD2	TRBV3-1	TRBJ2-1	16	CASSPRLAGNYNEQFF	TGTGCCAGCAGCCCACGGCTAGCGGGGAACTACAATGAGCAGTTCTTC
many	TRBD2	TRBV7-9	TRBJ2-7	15	CASSLTSGRAYEQYF	TGTGCCAGCAGCCTTACTAGCGGGAGGGCCTACGAGCAGTACTTC
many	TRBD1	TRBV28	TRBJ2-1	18	CASSSAAGDRALYNEQFF	TGTGCCAGCAGTTCAGCGGCAGGGGACAGGGCGCTCTACAATGAGCAGTTCTTC
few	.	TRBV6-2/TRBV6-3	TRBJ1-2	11	CASSDSYGYTF	TGTGCCAGTTCCGACAGCTATGGCTACACCTTC
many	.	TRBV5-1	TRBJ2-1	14	CASSEGELYNEQFF	TGCGCCAGCAGCGAGGGAGAGCTCTACAATGAGCAGTTCTTC
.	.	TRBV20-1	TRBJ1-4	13	CSAKGGSLEKLFF	TGCAGTGCTAAGGGGGGAAGCCTTGAAAAACTGTTTTTT
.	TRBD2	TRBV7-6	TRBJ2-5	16	CASSPPSGGAQETQYF	TGTGCCAGCAGCCCCCCATCGGGAGGAGCTCAAGAGACCCAGTACTTC
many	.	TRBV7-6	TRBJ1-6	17	CASSSGVGSEYNSPLHF	TGTGCCAGCAGCTCCGGGGTGGGGAGCGAGTATAATTCACCCCTCCACTTT
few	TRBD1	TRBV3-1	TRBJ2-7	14	CASSDRGFPYEQYF	TGTGCCAGCAGCGACAGGGGTTTCCCCTACGAGCAGTACTTC
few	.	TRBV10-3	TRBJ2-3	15	CAIRTGTVSTDTQYF	TGTGCCATCAGGACCGGGACGGTTAGCACAGATACGCAGTATTTT
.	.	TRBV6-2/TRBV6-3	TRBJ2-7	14	CASSLRVGGDEQYF	TGTGCCAGCAGCCTCCGGGTTGGGGGAGACGAGCAGTACTTC
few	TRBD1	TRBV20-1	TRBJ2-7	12	CSALGQVSEQYF	TGCAGTGCTCTCGGACAGGTGAGCGAGCAGTACTTC
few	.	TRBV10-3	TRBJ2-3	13	CAIRPGDTDTQYF	TGTGCCATCAGACCGGGAGACACAGATACGCAGTATTTT
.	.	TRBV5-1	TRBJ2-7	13	CASSPSGNYEQYF	TGCGCCAGCAGCCCGTCCGGGAACTACGAGCAGTACTTC
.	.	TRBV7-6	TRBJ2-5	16	CASSLVSSRRGETQYF	TGTGCCAGCAGCTTAGTGTCTAGCAGACGGGGAGAGACCCAGTACTTC
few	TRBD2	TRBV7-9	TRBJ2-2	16	CASSLPGLAGTGELFF	TGTGCCAGCAGCTTACCGGGACTAGCGGGAACCGGGGAGCTGTTTTTT
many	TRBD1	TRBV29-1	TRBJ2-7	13	CSVPGQSSYEQYF	TGCAGCGTTCCGGGACAGAGCTCCTACGAGCAGTACTTC
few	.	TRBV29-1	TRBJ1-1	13	CSVVSQGNTEAFF	TGCAGCGTTGTTTCACAGGGTAACACTGAAGCTTTCTTT
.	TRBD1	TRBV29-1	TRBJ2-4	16	CSVRGSGQGSKNIQYF	TGCAGCGTCCGGGGGTCGGGACAGGGGTCCAAAAACATTCAGTACTTC
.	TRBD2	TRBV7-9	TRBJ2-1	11	CASSLAGGLVF	TGTGCCAGCAGCCTAGCGGGAGGGTTGGTCTTC
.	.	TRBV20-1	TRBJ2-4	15	CSASGTGRVKNIQYF	TGCAGTGCTAGTGGAACAGGGAGGGTTAAAAACATTCAGTACTTC
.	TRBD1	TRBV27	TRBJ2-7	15	CASSLSGTGVVEQYF	TGTGCCAGCAGTTTATCCGGGACAGGGGTTGTCGAGCAGTACTTC
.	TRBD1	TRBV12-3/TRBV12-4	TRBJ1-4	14	CASSFSRGNEKLFF	TGTGCCAGCAGTTTCAGCAGGGGGAATGAAAAACTGTTTTTT
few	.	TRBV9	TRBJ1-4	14	CASSRDGVNEKLFF	TGTGCCAGCAGCCGGGACGGTGTTAATGAAAAACTGTTTTTT
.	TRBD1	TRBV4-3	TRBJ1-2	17	CASSQGTPGQPMGGYTF	TGCGCCAGCAGCCAAGGAACCCCGGGACAGCCTATGGGGGGCTACACCTTC
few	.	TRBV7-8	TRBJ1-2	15	CASSLDPGGAYGYTF	TGTGCCAGCAGCTTAGACCCGGGGGGCGCTTATGGCTACACCTTC
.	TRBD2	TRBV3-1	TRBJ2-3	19	CASSHRRLAGAASTDTQYF	TGTGCCAGCAGCCACCGTCGACTAGCGGGGGCCGCTAGCACAGATACGCAGTATTTT